These 31 T cell receptor beta chains came from one sample sequenced in a study of CXCR3-negative and CXCR3-positive naive CD8 T cells. These receptors have no identified antigens. UMI-labeled 5' RACE yielded the TRB cDNA libraries. After re-calling the 5' RACE reads, TCRdb lists one entry per CDR3 protein, DNA absent. Its table lists approximately 96,000 distinct CDR3 sequences. Study findings and constraints: Naive CXCR3-positive cells had TRB CDR3s more hydrophobic than those of CXCR3-negative naive cells.

The sequenced material came from naive CXCR3+ CD8+ T cells from blood. The sample's subset: CD45RO-CCR7+CD27+CD95- naive CD8+ T cells expressing CXCR3 (TNR3+). These receptors originate from a human donor in good health. Some clones in this sample may be carry-over from other donors' samples.

The CDR3: CASSLLIYEQYF. The chain employs TRBV7-2 and TRBJ2-7. The CDR3 covers 12 residues. Per germline, CDR1 SGHTA and CDR2 FQGNSA.

The rearrangement joins TRBV4-3 to TRBJ2-3; the D call from TCRdb, TRBD2, cannot be confirmed without DNA. Germline values: CDR1 LGHNA, CDR2 YSLEER. This CDR3 has 17 residues. This CDR3 reads CASSPISLAGDTDTQYF.

The gene calls are TRBV25-1 and TRBJ2-2; TCRdb picks TRBD1, but there is no DNA to check that call. Per germline, CDR1 MGHDK and CDR2 SYGVNS. This CDR3 contains 13 residues. This CDR3 is CASRGGSAGELFF.

J is TRBJ2-7 and V is TRBV18; with no DNA, the TCRdb D assignment of TRBD1 cannot be verified. CDR1 and CDR2 from the germline V gene are KGHSH and LQKENI. The CDR3 has 14 residues. The CDR3 reads CASSPTGDPYEQYF.

The CDR3 is CASMEQSSYNEQFF. This chain connects TRBV27 to TRBJ2-1. This CDR3 has 14 residues. CDR1 and CDR2 from the germline V gene are MNHEY and SMNVEV (reference sequence).

This sequence joins TRBV4-3 and TRBJ2-7; TCRdb designates TRBD1, a call that cannot be tested without DNA. The CDR3 length is 15 residues. CDR1 and CDR2 from the germline V gene are LGHNA and YSLEER. CDR3 sequence: CASSQDSGTAYEQYF.

The V gene is TRBV12-3 or TRBV12-4, the J gene TRBJ2-5; TCRdb gives TRBD1 as the D gene, but with no DNA this cannot be confirmed. This CDR3 region has 13 residues. The CDR3: CASSSGVQETQYF.

The V and J genes are TRBV27 and TRBJ2-5; the D call from TCRdb, TRBD2, cannot be confirmed without DNA. This CDR3 has 13 amino acids. Germline-derived CDR1 and CDR2 are MNHEY and SMNVEV (reference sequence). The CDR3 loop reads CASSPRGVETQYF.

The chain combines TRBV27 with TRBJ2-7; lacking DNA, the TRBD1 call made by TCRdb goes unchecked. The CDR3 is made up of 11 amino acids. Germline loops: CDR1 MNHEY, CDR2 SMNVEV (reference sequence). The CDR3 region is CASSQGNEQYF.

The V call is TRBV28, the J call TRBJ2-4; TCRdb indicates TRBD1, and absent DNA this call remains unverified. Germline V gene sequence: CDR1 MDHEN, CDR2 SYDVKM. The CDR3 extends over 15 amino acids. CDR3 sequence reads: CASSVREGGGSIQYF.

The chain joins TRBV4-3 to TRBJ2-7; TCRdb's D gene call, TRBD1, goes unchecked for lack of DNA. Germline CDR1 reads LGHNA; CDR2 reads YSLEER. The CDR3 has 17 amino acids. CDR3 sequence reads: CASSQFPSGTGGDEQYF.

The rearrangement joins TRBV10-3 to TRBJ2-2; the TRBD1 assignment by TCRdb is unverifiable without DNA. CDR1 is ENHRY and CDR2 is SYGVKD in the germline V gene. This CDR3 spans 16 amino acids. CDR3 in amino acids: CAISDPGQGASGELFF.

The chain uses TRBV2 and TRBJ2-7; without DNA, the TCRdb call of TRBD2 cannot be checked. CDR1 SNHLY and CDR2 FYNNEI come from the germline V gene. The CDR3 is 14 amino acids. The CDR3 protein is CANSEGGNSYEQYF.

The chain couples TRBV29-1 to TRBJ1-2. The CDR3 loop spans 12 amino acids. CDR1 is SQVTM, CDR2 ANQGSEA, per germline. The CDR3 loop reads CSVEDGGVGYTF.

The genes are TRBV6-5 and TRBJ1-3; with no DNA, the TCRdb D assignment of TRBD1 cannot be verified. The length of the CDR3 is 15 residues. CDR1 and CDR2 (germline): MNHEY, SVGAGI. CDR3 sequence: CASSPGTVSGNTIYF.

The CDR3 loop is CASTPLGGYNEQFF. V is TRBV6-2 or TRBV6-3 and J is TRBJ2-1; TCRdb selects TRBD1, and the lack of DNA leaves this call unchecked. Germline values: CDR1 MNHEY, CDR2 SVGEGT. This CDR3 is 14 amino acids long.

The chain carries TRBV10-3 and TRBJ2-3; TCRdb picks TRBD2, but there is no DNA to check that call. Germline CDR1 is ENHRY and CDR2 is SYGVKD. The CDR3 length is 18 residues. This CDR3 is CAITTGTSGGDNTDTQYF.

The rearrangement links TRBV28 to TRBJ1-5; TCRdb lists TRBD1, though no DNA is available to test this call. This CDR3 region has 14 residues. CDR1 MDHEN and CDR2 SYDVKM come from the germline V gene. The CDR3 reads CASGGGWGNQPQHF.

J is TRBJ2-7 and V is TRBV29-1; TCRdb's D gene call, TRBD1, goes unchecked for lack of DNA. Germline values: CDR1 SQVTM, CDR2 ANQGSEA. The CDR3 consists of 12 residues. The CDR3 region is CSPAGRGAEQYF.

The chain uses TRBV27 and TRBJ2-1. The germline CDR1 and CDR2 sequences are MNHEY and SMNVEV (reference sequence). This CDR3 region has 13 residues. The CDR3 region is CASSLSSVNEQFF.

The rearrangement uses TRBV7-9 and TRBJ2-1; TCRdb's D gene call, TRBD1, goes unchecked for lack of DNA. Germline V gene data show CDR1 as SEHNR and CDR2 as FQNEAQ (reference sequence). The CDR3 extends over 15 amino acids. The CDR3 here is CASSDRDRGINEQFF.

The chain is built from TRBV7-8 and TRBJ2-1; checking the TCRdb D call of TRBD2 is not possible without DNA. CDR3 length equals 14 residues. Germline V gene sequence: CDR1 SGHVS, CDR2 FQNEAQ. CDR3 sequence reads: CASMPAQRGYEQFF.

The chain recombines TRBV29-1 with TRBJ2-3. The CDR3 consists of 13 residues. The V gene's germline CDR1 is SQVTM and CDR2 ANQGSEA. CDR3 sequence reads: CSVVVRGTDTQYF.

This chain connects TRBV7-9 to TRBJ2-7; TCRdb's D call of TRBD1 is untestable without DNA. The CDR3 runs 15 residues. Germline CDR1 reads SEHNR; CDR2 reads FQNEAQ (reference sequence). CDR3 in amino acids: CASSQGDRGLYEQYF.

CDR3 residues: CASCRLGGPYNEQFF. This sequence joins TRBV6-2 or TRBV6-3 and TRBJ2-1; TCRdb's D call, TRBD1, is unchecked because there is no DNA. The CDR3 extends over 15 amino acids. Germline loops: CDR1 MNHEY, CDR2 SVGEGT.

The rearrangement joins TRBV29-1 to TRBJ2-5; TCRdb indicates TRBD2, and absent DNA this call remains unverified. Germline-derived CDR1 and CDR2 are SQVTM and ANQGSEA. The CDR3 length is 13 residues. The CDR3 loop is CSADTGTMETQYF.

The rearrangement uses TRBV7-9 and TRBJ2-1; TCRdb picks TRBD2, but there is no DNA to check that call. This CDR3 has 14 amino acids. Germline CDR1 SEHNR, CDR2 FQNEAQ (reference sequence). The CDR3 spells CASSSYMGHNEQFF.

The J gene is TRBJ2-5, the V gene TRBV20-1; there is no DNA to check the TCRdb D call of TRBD2. Germline CDR1 reads DFQATT; CDR2 reads SNEGSKA (reference sequence). This CDR3 contains 15 residues. CDR3 protein: CSARDPAGPQETQYF.

V is TRBV7-2 and J is TRBJ2-7; the D call of TRBD1 rests on TCRdb alone, since no DNA is present to check it. The CDR3 consists of 17 residues. The germline V gene has CDR1 SGHTA and CDR2 FQGNSA. The CDR3 sequence: CASSLGTGTGDPYEQYF. Supplemented by reference TRBV7-2 and TRBJ2-7, the full variable domain reads GAGVSQSPSNKVTEKGKDVELRCDPISGHTALYWYRQSLGQGLEFLIYFQGNSAPDKSGLPSDRFSAERTGGSVSTLTIQRTQQEDSAVYLCASSLGTGTGDPYEQYFGPGTRLTVT.

This rearrangement joins TRBV12-3 or TRBV12-4 to TRBJ1-5. The CDR3 is 14 residues long. CDR3 sequence: CASSFGFLNQPQHF.

The genes are TRBV2 and TRBJ2-2; the TRBD2 assignment by TCRdb is unverifiable without DNA. Per the germline V gene, CDR1 is SNHLY and CDR2 is FYNNEI. This CDR3 is 15 amino acids long. The CDR3 sequence is CASSEGLPNTGELFF. Full variable domain (rest looked up from reference TRBV2 and TRBJ2-2): EPEVTQTPSHQVTQMGQEVILRCVPISNHLYFYWYRQILGQKVEFLVSFYNNEISEKSEIFDDQFSVERPDGSNFTLKIRSTKLEDSAMYFCASSEGLPNTGELFFGEGSRLTVL.